This T cell receptor beta chain was sequenced during a study of human T cells and chemical hapten exposure. TCRdb processed the RACE reads anew with MiXCR; each CDR3 protein has one entry. Counted here are nearly 80,000 distinct CDR3 sequences, 10% occurring once; the ten biggest clones make up about 1.4%. Specified time point: patch test 1, 2 weeks after DPC sensitization. This sample's treatment: therapeutic diphenylcyclopropenone sensitization with weekly scalp DPC. Per germline, CDR1 MNHNS and CDR2 SASEGT. Trimming took off 2 bases at V and 0 bases at J, with 10 bases between the two ends. The CDR3 runs 15 residues.

This chain connects TRBV6-1 to TRBJ1-1, with D unresolved. This specimen consisted of whole blood, obtained in connection with sensitization to the hapten diphenylcyclopropenone (DPC). This TCR was sampled from a woman in her forties or fifties with alopecia areata. Some clones in this sample may be carry-over from other donors' samples. The chain's CDR3 is CASSEQGSMNTEAFF. In DNA, the CDR3 is TGTGCCAGCAGTGAACAAGGCAGCATGAACACTGAAGCTTTCTTT.